This passage covers 27 T cell receptor beta chains from one sample sequenced in a study of CD8 T cells in Susac syndrome. RNA in amounts of roughly 0.45 to 1 ug was reverse transcribed with random hexamers. MiXCR was run by TCRdb on the immunoSEQ multiplex PCR reads, yielding one entry per CDR3 protein. The data show 80,000 or so distinct CDR3 sequences, around 96% seen once. The sequenced material came from CD8+ T cells from PBMCs. These receptors were collected from a human donor with Susac syndrome.

This chain connects TRBV5-4 to TRBJ2-4; D possibly uses TRBD1 or TRBD2 (5 bases each). This CDR3 spans 14 amino acids. The V gene's germline CDR1 is SGHNT and CDR2 YYREEE (reference sequence). V was shortened by 3 bases and J by 10 bases, with 17 bases between the two germline ends. The CDR3 is CASSSSGQGLIQYF. The CDR3 DNA is TGTGCCAGCAGCTCCTCGGGGCAGGGCCTTATTCAGTACTTC.

The chain combines TRBV13 with TRBJ1-2, with 9 bases lining up with TRBD1. The CDR3 has 14 amino acids. CDR1 and CDR2 (germline): PRHDT, FYEKMQ (reference sequence). V shed 6 bases and J 4 bases; nucleotides not matched to a gene: 6. The CDR3 nucleotides are TGTGCCAGCAGTTACCCGACAGGGGGCTATGGCTACACCTTC. Protein sequence: CASSYPTGGYGYTF.

The chain combines TRBV29-1 with TRBJ2-1, with D possibly TRBD2 on 7 matching bases. The CDR3 covers 13 residues. Germline values: CDR1 SQVTM, CDR2 ANQGSEA. The V end lost 3 bases, the J end lost 9 bases, and 15 bases lay between the germline ends. The CDR3: CSVDGRGGSEQFF. The CDR3 coding sequence is TGCAGCGTTGACGGTAGGGGGGGCAGTGAGCAGTTCTTC.

V and J are TRBV28 and TRBJ1-1; D is unclear. This CDR3 is 15 amino acids long. The germline gives CDR1 MDHEN, CDR2 SYDVKM. Between the trimmed V and J ends, which lost 3 bases and 0 bases, there was a span of 11 bases. The DNA of the CDR3 is TGTGCCAGCAGTTTCGAGTTTGCGGTGAACACTGAAGCTTTCTTT. Translating gives CASSFEFAVNTEAFF.

The chain uses TRBV4-3 and TRBJ2-7, with 7 bases lining up with TRBD1. The ends lost 1 base at V and 4 bases at J; junction bases unmatched: 4. Germline V gene lookup returns CDR1 LGHNA and CDR2 YSLEER. This CDR3 is 14 amino acids long. This CDR3 is CASSQGDRSYEQYF. CDR3 nucleotides: TGCGCCAGCAGCCAAGGGGACAGATCTTACGAGCAGTACTTC.

The chain has TRBV29-1 and TRBJ2-7; 9 bases match TRBD1. Germline V CDR1 and CDR2: SQVTM, ANQGSEA. This CDR3 comprises 15 residues. Trimming at V came to 6 bases and at J to 3 bases, leaving 12 bases not matched to a gene. The CDR3 DNA is TGCAGCGTCCATTCGGACAGGGGAATCTACTACGAGCAGTACGTC. Translation gives CSVHSDRGIYYEQYV.

The chain is built from TRBV7-9 and TRBJ1-5; 9 positions agree with TRBD1. Germline CDR1 and CDR2: SEHNR and FQNEAQ (reference sequence). The CDR3 covers 16 residues. V lost 5 bases and J lost 6; bases outside the gene matches: 11. CDR3 DNA sequence: TGTGCCAGCAGCGATAACAGGGGGCGGGCGAGTCAGCCCCAGCATTTT. As protein: CASSDNRGRASQPQHF.

This clonotype was observed once. The rearrangement uses TRBV7-2 and TRBJ1-2; unclear D gene. Trimming took off 1 base at V and 2 bases at J, with 11 bases between the two ends. There are 15 residues in the CDR3. Per germline, CDR1 SGHTA and CDR2 FQGNSA. The CDR3 DNA follows: TGTGCCAGCAGCTTAGAAAACCCGGGAAACTATGGCTACACCTTC. Protein sequence: CASSLENPGNYGYTF.

CDR3 in amino acids: CATSSSSTSGGYYNEQFF. CDR3 coding DNA: TGTGCCACCAGCTCCTCTTCGACTAGCGGGGGATACTACAATGAGCAGTTCTTC. The V call is TRBV15, the J call TRBJ2-1, with 12 bases aligning to TRBD2. J gave up 3 bases and V 5 bases, and 11 bases lay outside the gene matches. Germline CDR1 LNHNV, CDR2 YYDKDF (reference sequence). The CDR3 length is 18 residues. The complete variable domain, with remaining parts taken from reference TRBV15 and TRBJ2-1, reads DAMVIQNPRYQVTQFGKPVTLSCSQTLNHNVMYWYQQKSSQAPKLLFHYYDKDFNNEADTPDNFQSRRPNTSFCFLDIRSPGLGDTAMYLCATSSSSTSGGYYNEQFFGPGTRLTVL.

The chain carries TRBV29-1 and TRBJ1-2, with 9 bases matching TRBD1. The length of the CDR3 is 13 residues. The germline V gene encodes CDR1 SQVTM and CDR2 ANQGSEA. With 7 bases clipped from V and 4 bases from J, the junction kept 7 bases outside the gene matches. CDR3 nucleotides: TGCAGCGATGGACAGGGGTCAGGCTATGGCTACACCTTC. It codes for CSDGQGSGYGYTF.

The genes are TRBV7-9 and TRBJ2-7; no firm D call. Trimming removed 4 bases at V and 4 bases at J, with 11 bases between. In germline, CDR1 is SEHNR, CDR2 FQNEAQ (reference sequence). This CDR3 has 13 residues. The chain's CDR3 is CASSSDIDYEQYV. In DNA, the CDR3 is TGTGCCAGCAGCTCCGACATAGATTACGAGCAGTACGTC.

This sequence joins TRBV15 and TRBJ2-3; no clear D. From germline, CDR1 is LNHNV and CDR2 YYDKDF (reference sequence). The CDR3 contains 15 residues. Trimming left V 0 bases short and J 2 bases short, with 9 bases between. The CDR3 bases are TGTGCCACCAGCAGAGAGGGTGCGGACACAGATACGCAGTATTTT. Its translation: CATSREGADTDTQYF.

J is TRBJ1-2 and V is TRBV11-2, with D possibly TRBD1 on 5 matching bases. The germline gives CDR1 SGHAT, CDR2 FQNNGV. This CDR3 contains 13 residues. V was clipped by 5 bases and J by 6 bases, with 13 bases between them. CDR3: CASSVRVRDGYTF. CDR3 DNA sequence: TGTGCCAGCAGCGTCAGGGTTAGGGATGGCTACACCTTC.

This chain links TRBV5-6 with TRBJ1-5; TRBD1 matches 8 bases. From germline, CDR1 is SGHDT and CDR2 YYEEEE. The CDR3 runs to 15 residues. V lost 6 bases to trimming and J lost 3 bases; unmatched junction nucleotides: 8. This chain's CDR3 is CASTKTGALNQPQHF. The CDR3, as DNA: TGTGCCAGCACCAAGACAGGGGCGCTCAATCAGCCCCAGCATTTT.

The CDR3 DNA follows: TGCAGCGTTGGTCAGGTGACTGAAGCTTTCTTT. This translates into CSVGQVTEAFF. This chain joins TRBV29-1 and TRBJ1-1; no definite D call. This CDR3 has 11 amino acids. CDR1 and CDR2 from the germline V gene are SQVTM and ANQGSEA. Between the trimmed V and J ends, which lost 4 bases and 5 bases, there was a span of 8 bases.

The chain is built from TRBV29-1 and TRBJ1-2, with D possibly matching TRBD1 (5 bases). This CDR3 contains 14 residues. The germline gives CDR1 SQVTM, CDR2 ANQGSEA. Trimming took 1 base from V and 7 from J, leaving 16 bases between them. The CDR3 DNA follows: TGCAGCGTTGAAGTATCAGGGATCAGGGCTGGCTACACCTTC. It specifies CSVEVSGIRAGYTF.

V gene TRBV6-5 combines with J gene TRBJ2-3; no clear D. Trimming shortened V by 4 bases and J by 2 bases, and 10 bases separated the two germline ends. The length of the CDR3 is 14 residues. Germline-derived CDR1 and CDR2 are MNHEY and SVGAGI. The CDR3 reads CASSSDLITDTQYF. The CDR3 DNA is TGTGCCAGCAGTTCCGACCTCATCACAGATACGCAGTATTTT.

The J gene is TRBJ2-7, the V gene TRBV15; TRBD1 matches at 8 bases. V trimming: 1 base; J trimming: 4 bases; junction bases outside the gene matches: 3. The CDR3 has 14 amino acids. Germline V gives CDR1 LNHNV, CDR2 YYDKDF (reference sequence). The CDR3 reads CATSRGTGGYEQYV. CDR3 DNA: TGTGCCACCAGCAGAGGCACAGGGGGGTACGAGCAGTACGTC.

This chain joins TRBV20-1 and TRBJ1-1; D unresolved. Germline V gene data show CDR1 as DFQATT and CDR2 as SNEGSKA (reference sequence). This CDR3 is 12 amino acids long. V was pared by 0 bases and J by 3 bases, with 5 bases between. CDR3 sequence (DNA): TGCAGTGCTAGAGATGCAGACACTGAAGCTTTCTTT. Translating gives CSARDADTEAFF.

The chain employs TRBV5-1 and TRBJ2-5, with D uncertain. V shed 0 bases and J shed 7 bases, with 7 bases lying between them. CDR3 length: 12 amino acids. Germline V gene lookup returns CDR1 SGHRS and CDR2 YFSETQ. The CDR3 region has the DNA TGCGCCAGCAGCTTGGGGCACGGGACCCAGTACTTC. Translation: CASSLGHGTQYF. The whole variable domain, filled in from reference TRBV5-1 and TRBJ2-5, reads KAGVTQTPRYLIKTRGQQVTLSCSPISGHRSVSWYQQTPGQGLQFLFEYFSETQRNKGNFPGRFSGRQFSNSRSEMNVSTLELGDSALYLCASSLGHGTQYFGPGTRLLVL.

This rearrangement joins TRBV19 to TRBJ2-1; D is ambiguous. CDR1 and CDR2 from the germline V gene are LNHDA and SQIVND (reference sequence). This CDR3 comprises 13 residues. The ends were cut back, 1 base at V and 3 bases at J, with 4 bases in the middle. CDR3 loop: CASSIGNYNEQFF. The CDR3 DNA is TGTGCCAGTAGTATAGGAAACTACAATGAGCAGTTCTTC.

The rearrangement links TRBV20-1 to TRBJ2-7, with 9 bases lining up with TRBD2. CDR3 length equals 14 residues. CDR1 and CDR2 (germline): DFQATT, SNEGSKA (reference sequence). J was trimmed by 0 bases and V by 3 bases; bases with no gene match: 3. The CDR3, as DNA: TGCAGTGCTAGGAAGCGGGAGGCCTCCTACGAGCAGTACTTC. This sequence encodes CSARKREASYEQYF.

V gene TRBV29-1 combines with J gene TRBJ2-2; a possible D gene is TRBD2 (6 bases). V gave up 8 bases and J gave up 6 bases, with 19 bases separating them. The germline gives CDR1 SQVTM, CDR2 ANQGSEA. The CDR3 contains 14 residues. The CDR3 DNA reads TGCAGCTCCCTGCGGGCGGGACCGGCCGGGGAGCTGTTTTTT. It translates to CSSLRAGPAGELFF.

V and J are TRBV7-6 and TRBJ2-7; D is ambiguous. CDR3 length equals 13 residues. Germline lookup yields CDR1 SGHVS and CDR2 FNYEAQ. Trimming cost V 1 base and J 3 bases, with 7 bases left between them. CDR3 region: CASSLGEVYEQYF. CDR3 nucleotides: TGTGCCAGCAGCTTAGGCGAGGTCTACGAGCAGTACTTC. Combining the CDR3 with reference TRBV7-6 and TRBJ2-7 gives the whole variable domain GAGVSQSPRYKVTKRGQDVALRCDPISGHVSLYWYRQALGQGPEFLTYFNYEAQQDKSGLPNDRFSAERPEGSISTLTIQRTEQRDSAMYRCASSLGEVYEQYFGPGTRLTVT.

The V gene is TRBV27, the J gene TRBJ1-1; D ambiguous. V was cut by 2 bases and J by 1 base, with 11 bases left in between. CDR1 is MNHEY, CDR2 SMNVEV, per germline (reference sequence). There are 15 residues in the CDR3. The CDR3 sequence: CASSLGNSPNTEAFF. As DNA, the CDR3 is TGTGCCAGCAGTTTAGGGAACTCCCCGAACACTGAAGCTTTCTTT.

The V and J genes are TRBV7-9 and TRBJ2-3; D unclear. The germline CDR1 and CDR2 sequences are SEHNR and FQNEAQ (reference sequence). The CDR3 is 15 amino acids. V dropped 5 bases and J dropped 4 bases, with 16 bases sitting between them. The chain's CDR3 is CASSTSSRTADTQYF. The CDR3 coding sequence is TGTGCCAGCAGCACCAGTAGCCGAACAGCAGATACGCAGTATTTT.

The genes are TRBV20-1 and TRBJ2-4; no firm D call. CDR3 length: 15 amino acids. Germline assignment: CDR1 DFQATT and CDR2 SNEGSKA (reference sequence). The V gene lost 6 bases and the J gene lost 3 bases, with 18 bases spanning the gap. This chain's CDR3 is CSASALGLLKNIQYF. In DNA, the CDR3 is TGCAGTGCCAGCGCTCTTGGGCTTCTCAAAAACATTCAGTACTTC.